These T cell receptor beta chains were read from a single sample in a study of blood T cell repertoires in COVID-19. The data were produced by immunoSEQ multiplex PCR, yet TCRdb's version contains in-frame clones alone and is incomplete. The profile shows 85,000 to 95,000 clones, about 87% of them singletons. Input material: peripheral blood. The source of these receptors is a human donor with acute or convalescent COVID-19. The donor label of this sample is uncertain. CDR3s include the opening cysteine and the closing phenylalanine or tryptophan. A D gene is named only where the DNA matches it firmly. Only some rows state a clone size, as once, few, many or a class for expanded clones.

v_call	clone_size	d_call	j_call	cdr3_aa	cdr3_nt
TRBV6-5	NA	NA	TRBJ1-4	CASSGATNEKLFF	TGTGCCAGCAGCGGAGCAACTAATGAAAAACTGTTTTTT
TRBV2	NA	NA	TRBJ1-4	CASSEGSYNEKLFF	TGTGCCAGCAGTGAGGGTAGCTATAATGAAAAACTGTTTTTT
TRBV7-4	NA	NA	TRBJ1-5	CASSLKAGIGVNQPQHF	TGTGCCAGCAGCTTAAAGGCCGGAATAGGGGTCAATCAGCCCCAGCATTTT
TRBV27	NA	TRBD1	TRBJ2-7	CASSSAGTDLYEQYF	TGTGCCAGCAGTTCCGCCGGGACAGACCTCTACGAGCAGTACTTC
TRBV7-2	few	NA	TRBJ2-7	CASSPRTGSAYEQYF	TGTGCCAGCAGCCCCCGAACAGGTAGTGCCTACGAGCAGTACTTC
TRBV27	NA	TRBD1	TRBJ1-5	CASRGQGGQPQHF	TGTGCCAGCAGAGGACAGGGCGGGCAGCCCCAGCATTTT
TRBV29-1	NA	NA	TRBJ2-1	CSADTGSEQFF	TGCAGCGCCGATACAGGGAGTGAGCAGTTCTTC
TRBV28	NA	NA	TRBJ1-4	CASSLAGLTNEKLFF	TGTGCCAGCAGTTTAGCAGGGCTCACTAATGAAAAACTGTTTTTT
TRBV18	NA	TRBD1	TRBJ2-2	CASSLRDRVNTGELFF	TGTGCCAGCTCTCTCCGGGACAGGGTTAACACCGGGGAGCTGTTTTTT
TRBV5-6	NA	NA	TRBJ2-5	CASSFWDFKETQYF	TGTGCCAGCAGCTTTTGGGACTTCAAAGAGACCCAGTACTTC
TRBV2	NA	TRBD1	TRBJ1-4	CASSETGVEEKLFF	TGTGCCAGCAGTGAGACAGGGGTGGAAGAAAAACTGTTTTTT
TRBV23-1	NA	NA	TRBJ1-1	CASSRRGQTNTEAFF	TGCGCCAGCAGTCGACGGGGACAAACGAACACTGAAGCTTTCTTT